This T cell receptor (beta chain) comes out of a study of regulatory T cells in long-lasting Graves disease. Overall study results and limits: Newly diagnosed patients shared 850 to 1,000 public clonotypes; persistent patients shared about 2,500. Persistent Graves' patients showed reduced TCR diversity versus newly diagnosed patients.

This CDR3 spans 16 amino acids. Germline V gene sequence: CDR1 MDHEN, CDR2 SYDVKM. V lost 3 bases and J 5 bases, leaving 19 bases between the germline ends. Arm-PCR of CDR3 regions with iRepertoire HTBI primers generated TCR beta libraries. TCRdb re-analysed the multiplex PCR reads in MiXCR, keeping a single row per CDR3 protein. The sample consists of 350,000 to 550,000 distinct CDR3 sequences, approximately 15% of them appearing once. There are many counts of this clonotype. What it binds is not known. The time point here: newly diagnosed GD, antithyroid drugs for less than 3 months. After RNA was extracted from PBMCs, the TCR library was made from it. This sample was also put to use in a study of T cells in Graves' hyperthyroidism and ophthalmopathy. As that study records: Primed by the HTBI set, a first-round RT-PCR was run on the TCR CDR3. Patients with ophthalmopathy were separated from those with stable hyperthyroidism by a 13 V-J model.

Sequenced here: peripheral blood mononuclear cells (PBMCs), sampled at new diagnosis, from a patient treated with antithyroid drugs. This clonotype was sampled from a woman between 50 and 59 years old with Graves disease. This sequence joins TRBV28 and TRBJ2-5, with D perhaps matching TRBD2 (5 bases). CDR3 sequence (DNA): TGTGCCAGCAGTTTGAGAAATTTTCGGGAATTGGAGACCCAGTACTTC. Translated, it gives CASSLRNFRELETQYF.